This T cell receptor (beta chain) originates from a study of memory CD4+ T cells and cytomegalovirus serostatus. Study conclusions and caveats: CMV serostatus prediction reached median AUC roughly 0.95, or 0.91 with US-trained model. Each of 65 to 75 CMV-associated TCRbeta sequences occurred in one to five individuals.

Single viable CD3+CD4+CD8-CD45RO+ cells were sorted as the memory CD4+ T cells. Donors' CMV status reflects serum IgG against pp150, pp28, p38, p52. Profiled with immunoSEQ multiplex PCR; TCRdb holds only in-frame clones, not every one. The sample includes fewer than 75,000 clones, 70% to 85% of them seen just once. Concerning this clone: Its antigen is as yet unknown.

The CDR3 contains 13 residues. The V gene's germline CDR1 is MRHNA and CDR2 SNTAGT. V gave up 4 bases and J gave up 1 base, with 5 bases separating them. The rearrangement joins TRBV6-4 to TRBJ2-1; D is ambiguous. The sequence was obtained from an adult in good health and CMV-seronegative. Sequencing was carried out using memory CD4+ T cells from blood. The CDR3 bases are TGTGCCAGCAGTGCCGGATCCTACAATGAGCAGTTCTTC. Its protein is CASSAGSYNEQFF.